These 29 T cell receptor beta chains were sequenced from one sample in a study of shared clonotypes between healthy human individuals. The method was immunoSEQ multiplex PCR; TCRdb's version includes in-frame clones alone and lacks a portion of them. The sample shows roughly 220,000 clones, 65% of them seen only once. The sequencing input was memory CD4+ T cells sorted from blood. The subset here: CD45RA-negative fraction. Source of these receptors: a man in his thirties or forties in good health.

The V and J genes are TRBV9 and TRBJ1-5, with a weak D call TRBD1 (6 bases). CDR1 and CDR2 from the germline V gene are SGDLS and YYNGEE. This CDR3 has 15 amino acids. V lost 0 bases, J lost 1 base, and 8 bases lay in between. The CDR3 loop is CASSVAGQSNQPQHF. The CDR3, as DNA: TGTGCCAGCAGCGTAGCGGGACAAAGCAATCAGCCCCAGCATTTT.

This chain joins TRBV2 and TRBJ1-5, with 8 bases identical to TRBD1. With V trimmed by 8 bases and J by 2 bases, 8 bases remained unmatched. CDR3 size: 15 residues. Germline values: CDR1 SNHLY, CDR2 FYNNEI. The CDR3: CASGTAGGRNQPQHF. Written as DNA, the CDR3 is TGTGCCAGCGGAACTGCAGGGGGCCGCAATCAGCCCCAGCATTTT.

The J gene is TRBJ2-2, the V gene TRBV6-1; D perhaps matches TRBD2 (6 bases). The V gene lost 4 bases and the J gene lost 5 bases, with 11 bases spanning the gap. The germline gives CDR1 MNHNS, CDR2 SASEGT. The CDR3 sequence is 14 residues long. The CDR3: CASSVGLKTGELFF. CDR3 bases: TGTGCCAGCAGTGTGGGACTTAAAACCGGGGAGCTGTTTTTT.

The V and J genes are TRBV28 and TRBJ2-1; 7 bases agree with TRBD2. Germline loops: CDR1 MDHEN, CDR2 SYDVKM. V shed 6 bases and J 5 bases; nucleotides not matched to a gene: 4. CDR3 size: 13 residues. The chain's CDR3 is CASRAGRHNEQFF. CDR3 bases: TGTGCCAGCAGAGCGGGACGGCACAATGAGCAGTTCTTC.

This clone was seen only a few times. The J gene is TRBJ2-7, the V gene TRBV19, with D perhaps TRBD2 (6 bases). From germline, CDR1 is LNHDA and CDR2 SQIVND (reference sequence). This CDR3 is 14 amino acids long. V was trimmed by 4 bases and J by 0 bases, leaving 10 bases between them. CDR3 nucleotides: TGTGCCAGTAGTACCTCGACTAGCTCCTACGAGCAGTACTTC. This sequence encodes CASSTSTSSYEQYF.

The chain links TRBV9 to TRBJ2-1; a possible D gene is TRBD1 (6 bases). This CDR3 has 15 residues. Deletions cut 4 bases from V and 3 bases from J, with 14 bases between. Germline values: CDR1 SGDLS, CDR2 YYNGEE. Here the CDR3 reads CASSKDRNLYNEQFF. DNA of the CDR3: TGTGCCAGCAGCAAGGACAGAAACCTCTACAATGAGCAGTTCTTC.

This rearrangement joins TRBV5-1 to TRBJ2-5; 10 bases align to TRBD2. CDR1 SGHRS and CDR2 YFSETQ come from the germline V gene. Unmatched junction bases numbered 7, after V lost 6 bases and J lost 5 bases. CDR3 length: 14 amino acids. As DNA, the CDR3 is TGCGCCAGCAACCCTACAGCGGGAGGGGAGACCCAGTACTTC. Its translation: CASNPTAGGETQYF.

This sequence joins TRBV9 and TRBJ2-5; D unresolved. The germline V gene has CDR1 SGDLS and CDR2 YYNGEE. The CDR3 length is 13 residues. V gave up 2 bases and J gave up 2 bases, with 7 bases separating them. In nucleotides, the CDR3 is TGTGCCAGCAGCGTCGGACCACAAGAGACCCAGTACTTC. This encodes CASSVGPQETQYF.

The chain carries TRBV14 and TRBJ2-7; 13 bases agree with TRBD2. Germline-derived CDR1 and CDR2 are SGHDN and FVKESK. The trim removed 6 bases at V and 6 bases at J, leaving 8 bases unmatched. The CDR3 contains 15 residues. The CDR3 DNA sequence: TGTGCCAGCAGAGAGGGACTAGCGGGACCCACCGAGCAGTACTTC. It specifies CASREGLAGPTEQYF.

The chain has TRBV30 and TRBJ2-3; perhaps D is TRBD1 or TRBD2 (5 bases each). Trimming pared 6 bases from V and 0 bases from J, leaving 13 bases between. Germline CDR1 reads GTSNPN; CDR2 reads SVGIG (reference sequence). This CDR3 contains 14 residues. The CDR3 DNA reads as TGTGCCTGCGGGGCTGGCGACAGCACAGATACGCAGTATTTT. Its protein is CACGAGDSTDTQYF.

In DNA, the CDR3 is TGTGCCAGCAGCGTAGATCCGAACCTGAACACTGAAGCTTTCTTT. This codes for CASSVDPNLNTEAFF. The V call is TRBV9, the J call TRBJ1-1; D is unclear. CDR3 length equals 15 residues. From germline, CDR1 is SGDLS and CDR2 YYNGEE. Trimming stripped 0 bases from V and 0 bases from J, with 9 bases between.

The V gene is TRBV21-1, the J gene TRBJ1-1; no DNA check was done on the table's D call, TRBD1. TRBV21-1 is assigned pseudogene status. This CDR3 is built from 15 residues. CDR3 sequence reads: CASSKEQGWDTEAFF. Written as DNA, the CDR3 is TGTGCCAGCAGCAAAGAGCAGGGTTGGGACACTGAAGCTTTCTTT.

In this sample, this clone turned up a few times. This chain connects TRBV10-3 to TRBJ2-2; TRBD1 agrees at 11 bases. The V gene's germline CDR1 is ENHRY and CDR2 SYGVKD. Germline trimming cut 7 bases from V and 6 bases from J; bases unmatched to any gene: 7. The CDR3 extends over 15 amino acids. As DNA, the CDR3 is TGTGCCATCACCCGGGACAGGGGGTTCCCCGGGGAGCTGTTTTTT. Translated: CAITRDRGFPGELFF.

This clone was seen a handful of times. The chain combines TRBV25-1 with TRBJ2-7; TRBD1 might be the D (5 bases). V lost 6 bases, J lost 2 bases, and 8 bases lay in between. Looked up from germline, CDR1 is MGHDK and CDR2 is SYGVNS. This CDR3 is built from 12 residues. The CDR3 sequence: CASRDSPYEQYF. The CDR3 DNA sequence: TGTGCCAGCAGAGACAGTCCCTACGAGCAGTACTTC.

The rearrangement links TRBV9 to TRBJ2-7; no firm D call. Germline loops: CDR1 SGDLS, CDR2 YYNGEE. Trimming removed 4 bases at V and 5 bases at J, with 19 bases between. This CDR3 is built from 15 residues. CDR3 in DNA: TGTGCCAGCAGCCCCTCCCCTAGAACCCTTAACGAGCAGTACTTC. This translates into CASSPSPRTLNEQYF.

CDR3 in amino acids: CASSPVLAVEQYF. The CDR3 DNA is TGTGCCAGCAGCCCCGTACTAGCGGTGGAGCAGTACTTC. V usage is TRBV7-2 and J usage is TRBJ2-7; TRBD2 matches 8 bases. The CDR3 runs to 13 residues. Germline CDR1 and CDR2: SGHTA and FQGNSA. V was clipped by 5 bases and J by 7 bases; unmatched bases: 7.

This clone was counted only a few times. This same CDR3 is encoded by further DNA sequences in the sample. The V call is TRBV5-6, the J call TRBJ2-7, with TRBD1 matching over 7 bases. V lost 4 bases and J lost 2; bases outside the gene matches: 3. Germline V gene data show CDR1 as SGHDT and CDR2 as YYEEEE. This CDR3 is built from 13 residues. CDR3 sequence (DNA): TGTGCCAGCAGCCCGACAGGGCCCTACGAGCAGTACTTC. Encoded protein: CASSPTGPYEQYF.

This clone turned up a few times. The J gene is TRBJ1-3, the V gene TRBV21-1. TRBV21-1 constitutes a pseudogene. The CDR3 contains 15 residues. The CDR3 loop is CASSKAWDSGNTIYF. The CDR3 bases are TGTGCCAGCAGCAAAGCGTGGGACTCTGGAAACACCATATATTTT.

The V and J genes are TRBV7-6 and TRBJ2-7, with D possibly TRBD2 on 5 matching bases. The CDR3 is 13 residues long. Trimming pared 3 bases from V and 0 bases from J, leaving 6 bases between. Per the germline V gene, CDR1 is SGHVS and CDR2 is FNYEAQ. CDR3 sequence (DNA): TGTGCCAGCAGCTTTGAGGGCTCCTACGAGCAGTACTTC. Residues: CASSFEGSYEQYF.

J is TRBJ1-5 and V is TRBV29-1, with no clear D. This CDR3 comprises 13 residues. Per the germline V gene, CDR1 is SQVTM and CDR2 is ANQGSEA. V was cut by 2 bases and J by 7 bases, with 12 bases left in between. The CDR3: CSVESREGQPQHF. As DNA, the CDR3 is TGCAGCGTTGAAAGCCGAGAAGGGCAGCCCCAGCATTTT.

This clone was detected a few times. This chain joins TRBV7-8 and TRBJ2-7; no reliable D call. CDR3 length: 13 residues. Trimming left V 3 bases short and J 5 bases short, with 11 bases between. Germline V gene sequence: CDR1 SGHVS, CDR2 FQNEAQ. For the CDR3, the DNA is TGTGCCAGCAGCTTGGGAAGGGAAAACGAGCAGTACTTC. This encodes CASSLGRENEQYF.

The V and J genes are TRBV9 and TRBJ2-5; unclear D gene. V was cut by 0 bases and J by 7 bases, with 13 bases left in between. This CDR3 has 14 residues. The germline CDR1 and CDR2 sequences are SGDLS and YYNGEE. The DNA for the CDR3 is TGTGCCAGCAGCGTAGATCACGAAATCTCGACCCAGTACTTC. This encodes CASSVDHEISTQYF.

The rearrangement links TRBV27 to TRBJ1-4; D not resolved. Germline V CDR1 and CDR2: MNHEY, SMNVEV (reference sequence). V dropped 3 bases and J dropped 6 bases, with 14 bases sitting between them. The CDR3 spans 15 residues. The CDR3 bases are TGTGCCAGCAGTTTTGTGGCAGCCAGCGATGAAAAACTGTTTTTT. Encoded protein: CASSFVAASDEKLFF.

A remark on this clone: A far larger clone is off by one base, so a read error is likely. CDR3 sequence: CASSFTYEQYF. CDR3 bases: TGTGCCAGCAGCTTCACATACGAGCAGTACTTC. V and J are TRBV11-2 and TRBJ2-7; D is uncertain. Trimming left V 3 bases short and J 4 bases short, with 4 bases between. This CDR3 has 11 residues. The germline V gene encodes CDR1 SGHAT and CDR2 FQNNGV.

The J gene is TRBJ2-1, the V gene TRBV14, with 11 nucleotides matching TRBD2. The ends lost 4 bases at V and 3 bases at J; junction bases unmatched: 2. In germline, CDR1 is SGHDN, CDR2 FVKESK. The CDR3 contains 15 residues. Here the CDR3 reads CASSPSGRFYNEQFF. The CDR3 DNA is TGTGCCAGCAGCCCTAGCGGGAGGTTCTACAATGAGCAGTTCTTC.

This clone was observed a few times. The chain joins TRBV5-1 to TRBJ1-5; the D gene is possibly TRBD1 (6 bases). Trimming cost V 1 base and J 4 bases, with 12 bases left between them. CDR1 and CDR2 (germline): SGHRS, YFSETQ. The CDR3 covers 15 residues. The CDR3 sequence is CASSLSTGGNQPQHF. DNA for the CDR3: TGCGCCAGCAGCTTGTCGACAGGTGGAAATCAGCCCCAGCATTTT.

The genes are TRBV28 and TRBJ2-5; 11 bases are a match to TRBD1. V lost 5 bases and J lost 4; bases outside the gene matches: 6. The CDR3 has 15 amino acids. Germline CDR1 is MDHEN and CDR2 is SYDVKM. The CDR3 DNA is TGTGCCAGCAGTGAGTGGACAGGGGGCCTAGAGACCCAGTACTTC. Protein sequence: CASSEWTGGLETQYF.

J is TRBJ1-1 and V is TRBV29-1; 7 nucleotides agree with TRBD1. Trimming removed 5 bases from V and 8 bases from J; junction bases left unmatched: 8. CDR1 and CDR2 (germline): SQVTM, ANQGSEA. CDR3 size: 12 residues. The CDR3 DNA reads TGCAGCGTTAGGGCTCAGGGGGGGGAAGCTTTCTTT. Translating it yields CSVRAQGGEAFF.

This clone was found a few times. V and J are TRBV4-1 and TRBJ2-5, with D tentatively TRBD2 (6 bases). V was trimmed by 0 bases and J by 2 bases, leaving 16 bases between them. This CDR3 comprises 17 residues. Germline CDR1 is MGHRA and CDR2 is YSYEKL. The CDR3 here is CASSQDPAGSLQETQYF. The CDR3 DNA follows: TGCGCCAGCAGCCAAGATCCGGCGGGGAGCCTACAAGAGACCCAGTACTTC.